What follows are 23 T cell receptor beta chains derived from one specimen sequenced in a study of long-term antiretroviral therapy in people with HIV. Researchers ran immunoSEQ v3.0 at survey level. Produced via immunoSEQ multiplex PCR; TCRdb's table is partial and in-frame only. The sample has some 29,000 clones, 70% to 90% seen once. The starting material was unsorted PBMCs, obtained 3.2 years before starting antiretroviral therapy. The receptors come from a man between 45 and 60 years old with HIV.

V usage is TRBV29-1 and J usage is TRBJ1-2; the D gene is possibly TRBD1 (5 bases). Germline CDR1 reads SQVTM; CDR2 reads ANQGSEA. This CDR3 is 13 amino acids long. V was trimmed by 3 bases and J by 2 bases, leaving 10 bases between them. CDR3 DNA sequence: TGCAGCGTTGATCCGGGGGGGAACTATGGCTACACCTTC. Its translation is CSVDPGGNYGYTF.

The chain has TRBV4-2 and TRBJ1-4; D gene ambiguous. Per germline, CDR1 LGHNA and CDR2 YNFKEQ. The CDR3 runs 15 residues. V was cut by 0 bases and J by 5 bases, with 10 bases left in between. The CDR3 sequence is CASSQDGQQNEKLFF. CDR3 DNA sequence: TGTGCCAGCAGCCAAGATGGGCAGCAGAATGAAAAACTGTTTTTT.

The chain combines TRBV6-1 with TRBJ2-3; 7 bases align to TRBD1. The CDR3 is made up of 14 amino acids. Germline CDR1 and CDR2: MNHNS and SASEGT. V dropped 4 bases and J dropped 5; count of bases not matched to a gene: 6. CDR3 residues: CASSGQGFIDTQYF. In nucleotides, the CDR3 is TGTGCCAGCAGTGGACAGGGCTTTATAGATACGCAGTATTTT.

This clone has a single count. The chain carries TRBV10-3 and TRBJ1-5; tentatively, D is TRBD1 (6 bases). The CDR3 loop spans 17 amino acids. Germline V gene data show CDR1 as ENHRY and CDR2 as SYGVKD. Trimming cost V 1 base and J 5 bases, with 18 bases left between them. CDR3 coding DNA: TGTGCCATCAGTGAGTGGGGGGCCCGGGGCCCTTATCAGCCCCAGCATTTT. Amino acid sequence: CAISEWGARGPYQPQHF.

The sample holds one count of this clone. CDR3 in amino acids: CASSESLGDDEQFF. The CDR3 bases are TGTGCCAGCAGTGAATCACTAGGCGACGATGAGCAGTTCTTC. The chain employs TRBV6-1 and TRBJ2-1, with D maybe TRBD2 (5 bases). The CDR3 totals 14 residues. Germline loops: CDR1 MNHNS, CDR2 SASEGT. Trimming took off 2 bases at V and 8 bases at J, with 13 bases between the two ends.

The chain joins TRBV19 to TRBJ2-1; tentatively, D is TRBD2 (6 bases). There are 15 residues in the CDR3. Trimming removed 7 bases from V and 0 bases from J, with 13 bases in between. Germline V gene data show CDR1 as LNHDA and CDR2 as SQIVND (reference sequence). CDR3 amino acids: CASKSGPSSYNEQFF. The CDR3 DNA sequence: TGTGCCAGTAAAAGCGGGCCGAGCTCCTACAATGAGCAGTTCTTC.

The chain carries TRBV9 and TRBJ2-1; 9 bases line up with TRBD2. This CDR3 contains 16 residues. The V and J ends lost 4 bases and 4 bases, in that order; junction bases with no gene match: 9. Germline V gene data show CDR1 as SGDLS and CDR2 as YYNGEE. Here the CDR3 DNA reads TGTGCCAGCAGCATCCGTATGACTAGCGGATACAATGAGCAGTTCTTC. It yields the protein CASSIRMTSGYNEQFF.

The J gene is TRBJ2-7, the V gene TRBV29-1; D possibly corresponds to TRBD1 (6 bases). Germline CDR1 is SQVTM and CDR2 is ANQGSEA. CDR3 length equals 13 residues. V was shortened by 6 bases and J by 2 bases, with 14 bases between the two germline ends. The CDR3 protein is CSVMSGQTYEQYF. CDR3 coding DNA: TGCAGCGTGATGTCTGGACAGACCTACGAGCAGTACTTC.

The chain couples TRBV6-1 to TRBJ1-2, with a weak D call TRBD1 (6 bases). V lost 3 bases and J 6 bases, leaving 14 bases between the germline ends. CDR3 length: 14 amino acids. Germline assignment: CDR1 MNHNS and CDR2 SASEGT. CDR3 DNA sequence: TGTGCCAGCAGTGATCCCTCCGGGGGCGATGGCTACACCTTC. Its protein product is CASSDPSGGDGYTF.

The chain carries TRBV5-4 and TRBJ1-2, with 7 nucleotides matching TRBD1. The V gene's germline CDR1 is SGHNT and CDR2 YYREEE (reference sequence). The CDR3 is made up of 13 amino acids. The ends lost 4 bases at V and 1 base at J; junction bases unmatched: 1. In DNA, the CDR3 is TGTGCCAGCAGCAGGGACAGTAACTATGGCTACACCTTC. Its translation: CASSRDSNYGYTF.

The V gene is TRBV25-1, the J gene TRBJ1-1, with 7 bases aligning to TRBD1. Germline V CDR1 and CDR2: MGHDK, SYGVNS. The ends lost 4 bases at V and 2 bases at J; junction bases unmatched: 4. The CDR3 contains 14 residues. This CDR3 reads CASSARTGNTEAFF. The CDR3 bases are TGTGCCAGCAGTGCCCGGACAGGCAACACTGAAGCTTTCTTT.

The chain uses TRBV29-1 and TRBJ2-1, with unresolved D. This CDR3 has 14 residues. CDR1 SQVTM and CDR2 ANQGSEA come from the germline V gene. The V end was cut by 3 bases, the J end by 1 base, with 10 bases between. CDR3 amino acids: CSVEGRPSYNEQFF. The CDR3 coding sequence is TGCAGCGTTGAGGGCAGGCCATCCTACAATGAGCAGTTCTTC.

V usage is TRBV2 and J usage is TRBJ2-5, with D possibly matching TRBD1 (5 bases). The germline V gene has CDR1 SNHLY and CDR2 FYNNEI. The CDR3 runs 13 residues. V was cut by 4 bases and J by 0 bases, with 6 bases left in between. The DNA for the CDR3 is TGTGCCAGCAGTGGCAGGGACCAAGAGACCCAGTACTTC. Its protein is CASSGRDQETQYF.

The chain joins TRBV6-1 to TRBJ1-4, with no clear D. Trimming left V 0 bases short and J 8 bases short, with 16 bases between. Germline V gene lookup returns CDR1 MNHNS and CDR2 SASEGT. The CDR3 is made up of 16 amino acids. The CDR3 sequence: CASSEAPASPGEKLFF. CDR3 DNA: TGTGCCAGCAGTGAAGCCCCGGCTTCGCCGGGGGAAAAACTGTTTTTT.

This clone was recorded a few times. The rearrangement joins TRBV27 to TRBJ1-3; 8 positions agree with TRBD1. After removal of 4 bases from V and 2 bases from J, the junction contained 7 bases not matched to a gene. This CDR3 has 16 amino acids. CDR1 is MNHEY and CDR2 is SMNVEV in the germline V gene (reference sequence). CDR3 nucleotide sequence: TGTGCCAGCAGTTCCCGACAGGGGACAACTGGAAACACCATATATTTT. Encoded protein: CASSSRQGTTGNTIYF.

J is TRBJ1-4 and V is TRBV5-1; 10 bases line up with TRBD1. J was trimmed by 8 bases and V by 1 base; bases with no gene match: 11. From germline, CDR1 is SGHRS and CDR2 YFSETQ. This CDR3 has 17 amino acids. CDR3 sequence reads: CASSLRLAGDRGEKLFF. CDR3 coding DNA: TGCGCCAGCAGCTTGAGACTCGCCGGGGACAGGGGAGAAAAACTGTTTTTT.

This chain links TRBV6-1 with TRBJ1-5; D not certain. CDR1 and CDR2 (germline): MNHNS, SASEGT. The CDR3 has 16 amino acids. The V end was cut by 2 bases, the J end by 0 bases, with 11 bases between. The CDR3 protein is CASSEFATYSNQPQHF. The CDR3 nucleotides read TGTGCCAGCAGTGAATTTGCCACTTATAGCAATCAGCCCCAGCATTTT.

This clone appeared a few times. Written as DNA, the CDR3 is TGTGCCAGCAGTGAATTAGGACTAGCGGGAGCTTTAGGCGAGCAGTACTTC. Translated: CASSELGLAGALGEQYF. V usage is TRBV6-1 and J usage is TRBJ2-7, with 13 nucleotides matching TRBD2. The CDR3 is 17 amino acids. From germline, CDR1 is MNHNS and CDR2 SASEGT. Trimming cost V 2 bases and J 6 bases; bases outside gene matches: 10.

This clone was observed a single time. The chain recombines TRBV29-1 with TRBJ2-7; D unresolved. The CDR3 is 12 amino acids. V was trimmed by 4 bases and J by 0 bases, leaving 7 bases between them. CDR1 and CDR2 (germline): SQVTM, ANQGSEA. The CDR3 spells CSVGADSYEQYF. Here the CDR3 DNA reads TGCAGCGTTGGCGCGGACTCCTACGAGCAGTACTTC.

The CDR3 nucleotides read TGTGCCAGCAGTTCTTGGACAGGCACAGATACGCAGTATTTT. Amino acids: CASSSWTGTDTQYF. The gene calls are TRBV27 and TRBJ2-3; weak D call: TRBD1 (6 bases). Trimming shortened V by 4 bases and J by 1 base, and 9 bases separated the two germline ends. The germline V gene encodes CDR1 MNHEY and CDR2 SMNVEV (reference sequence). The CDR3 is made up of 14 amino acids.

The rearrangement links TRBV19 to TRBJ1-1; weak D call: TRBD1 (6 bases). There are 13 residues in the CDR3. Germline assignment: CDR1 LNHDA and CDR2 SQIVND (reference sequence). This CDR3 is CVPPGGGPTEAFF. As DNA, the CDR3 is TGTGTCCCTCCAGGTGGGGGGCCCACTGAAGCTTTCTTT. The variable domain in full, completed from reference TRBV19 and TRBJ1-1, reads DGGITQSPKYLFRKEGQNVTLSCEQNLNHDAMYWYRQDPGQGLRLIYYSQIVNDFQKGDIAEGYSVSREKKESFPLTVTSAQKNPTAFYLCVPPGGGPTEAFFGQGTRLTVV.

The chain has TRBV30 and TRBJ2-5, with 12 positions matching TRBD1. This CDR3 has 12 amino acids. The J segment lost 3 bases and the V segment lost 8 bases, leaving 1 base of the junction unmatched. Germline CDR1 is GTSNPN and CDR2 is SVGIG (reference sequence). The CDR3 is CAGTGGEETQYF. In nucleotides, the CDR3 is TGTGCCGGGACAGGGGGCGAAGAGACCCAGTACTTC.

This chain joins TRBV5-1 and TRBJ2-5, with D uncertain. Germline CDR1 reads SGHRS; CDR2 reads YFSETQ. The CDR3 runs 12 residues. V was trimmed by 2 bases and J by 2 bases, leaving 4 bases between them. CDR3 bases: TGCGCCAGCAGCTTACGGCAAGAGACCCAGTACTTC. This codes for CASSLRQETQYF.